This TCR beta chain was recovered during a study of a mutant IDH1 vaccine in newly diagnosed glioma. Study-level background: Initiation of the vaccine course occurred 4-6 weeks after radiotherapy alone, or alongside temozolomide cycles. The study held visit V12 at week 35 and visit V13 at week 47.

General study points: Pseudoprogression appeared independent of alterations in top peripheral clonotypes. Of all patients, 93.3% showed vaccine-induced immune responses.

V trimming: 5 bases; J trimming: 8 bases; junction bases outside the gene matches: 17. CDR1 is SGHRS, CDR2 YFSETQ, per germline. The CDR3 runs 18 residues. Remarks on this clone: Its target is unknown.

Generated by immunoSEQ multiplex PCR, the TCRdb table keeps only in-frame clones and is missing some. Of around 23,000 clones listed, roughly 84% are singletons. Stated time point: week 47, end of study. One vaccine dose held 300 ug of mutant IDH1 20-mer peptide and came with topical imiquimod. The material was PBMCs, obtained from a glioma patient whose treatment included an IDH1 peptide vaccine. The clonotype was recovered from a man between 35 and 55 years old with glioma. The chain is built from TRBV5-1 and TRBJ2-2; 11 nucleotides agree with TRBD2. CDR3 residues: CASSWGQTGLAVRGELFF. The CDR3 region has the DNA TGCGCCAGCAGTTGGGGCCAAACGGGACTAGCGGTACGGGGGGAGCTGTTTTTT.